This TCR beta chain comes out of a study of cytomegalovirus exposure and HLA in healthy donors. Notes on the study in general: The study put around 180 TCR beta chains on its list as cytomegalovirus-associated.

The CDR3 spans 14 residues. Trimming pared 2 bases from V and 10 bases from J, leaving 14 bases between. Germline CDR1 and CDR2: MNHNY and SVGAGI (reference sequence). It was with 60 Vbeta and 13 Jbeta primers that the PCR ran. TCRdb's copy holds only in-frame clones and misses some; the assay was immunoSEQ multiplex PCR. This sample has around 120,000 clones, with roughly three quarters found just once. About this clone itself: Its antigen is still unknown.

Material: PBMCs. The chain couples TRBV6-6 to TRBJ1-4, with no clear D. The receptor was isolated from a man aged 25 to 40 in good health and CMV-seropositive. The CDR3 coding sequence is TGTGCCAGCAGTTACACCGGAGAAACGGGAAAACTGTTTTTT. Its translation is CASSYTGETGKLFF.